This T cell receptor (beta chain) is from a study of blood T cell repertoires in COVID-19. Study overall: Italy, Spain and the United States were the sources of the convalescent and acute COVID-19 samples.

The CDR3 runs 15 residues. The V and J ends lost 5 bases and 1 base, in that order; junction bases with no gene match: 4. Germline CDR1 is KGHDR and CDR2 is SFDVKD. Repertoires were generated with immunoSEQ multiplex PCR, while TCRdb's copy carries only in-frame clones and drops some. The table includes fewer than 350,000 clones, around 85% detected once. Those who participated ranged in age from about 18 to 95 years and resided in under 25 US areas. In assigning cohorts, the study relied on participant-reported clinical history. Recovered status applied to Cohort 3 donors who had two consecutive negative PCRs. It also applied to those with clearance or with symptom resolution.

This chain joins TRBV24-1 and TRBJ1-1, with 9 bases lining up with TRBD1. The clonotype originates from a woman aged 45-59 years who had recovered from COVID-19. The sequenced material came from PBMCs or T cells enriched from blood (not recorded which). CDR3 nucleotide sequence: TGTGCCACCAGTGTAGAGACAGGGGGGAACACTGAAGCTTTCTTT. This encodes CATSVETGGNTEAFF.